Below are 23 T cell receptor beta chains sequenced from a single sample in a study of T-cell memory formation after mild COVID-19. MiXCR, run by TCRdb on the 5' RACE reads, gives a single entry per CDR3 protein. Of fewer than 250,000 distinct CDR3 sequences in the sample, roughly 15% were seen once. Sequenced sample: PBMCs or a T cell subset sorted from them (not recorded which). Receptors were obtained from an adult woman who had mild COVID-19 (a few samples of this study predate the infection). Cell type and time point are not known.

J is TRBJ2-7 and V is TRBV9, with 7 bases matching TRBD2. Germline trimming cut 4 bases from V and 5 bases from J; bases unmatched to any gene: 9. The CDR3 runs to 14 residues. CDR1 SGDLS and CDR2 YYNGEE come from the germline V gene. The CDR3 bases are TGTGCCAGCAGCCCGGAAGGGAGGGTCCACGAGCAGTACTTC. Translation: CASSPEGRVHEQYF.

The genes are TRBV11-3 and TRBJ2-1; D remains unclear. Trimming left V 4 bases short and J 12 bases short, with 7 bases between. The CDR3 spans 10 residues. CDR1 and CDR2 (germline): SGHNT, YENEEA. The CDR3 loop reads CASSSSRQFF. The DNA for the CDR3 is TGTGCCAGCAGCTCTTCACGGCAGTTCTTC.

This clonotype was found a few times. This rearrangement joins TRBV5-4 to TRBJ2-1; 10 bases match TRBD2. Germline V gene sequence: CDR1 SGHNT, CDR2 YYREEE (reference sequence). The CDR3 totals 15 residues. V lost 4 bases to trimming and J lost 9 bases; unmatched junction nucleotides: 10. The CDR3 DNA reads as TGTGCCAGCAGCCTAGCGGGGGACTCAGGGGTTGAGCAGTTCTTC. Its protein is CASSLAGDSGVEQFF.

The chain combines TRBV7-8 with TRBJ2-2; 7 bases are shared with TRBD1. Looked up from germline, CDR1 is SGHVS and CDR2 is FQNEAQ. This CDR3 is 16 amino acids long. With 5 bases clipped from V and 2 bases from J, the junction kept 8 bases outside the gene matches. As DNA, the CDR3 is TGTGCCAGCAGCCCCCGAGAGGGGGCTAACACCGGGGAGCTGTTTTTT. Amino acid sequence: CASSPREGANTGELFF. The entire variable domain, with the rest obtained from reference TRBV7-8 and TRBJ2-2, is as follows: GAGVSQSPRYKVAKRGQDVALRCDPISGHVSLFWYQQALGQGPEFLTYFQNEAQLDKSGLPSDRFFAERPEGSVSTLKIQRTQQEDSAVYLCASSPREGANTGELFFGEGSRLTVL.

The rearrangement links TRBV28 to TRBJ2-5; perhaps TRBD2 as D (5 bases). Germline loops: CDR1 MDHEN, CDR2 SYDVKM. The CDR3 runs 16 residues. Trimming took 6 bases from V and 2 from J, leaving 19 bases between them. The CDR3 here is CASSWALRAQQETQYF. The DNA of the CDR3 is TGTGCCAGCAGCTGGGCTTTGCGGGCACAACAAGAGACCCAGTACTTC.

The V and J genes are TRBV6-2 or TRBV6-3 and TRBJ1-1, with D perhaps matching TRBD1 (5 bases). The CDR3 loop spans 15 amino acids. Germline CDR1 and CDR2: MNHEY and SVGEGT. Trimming shortened V by 7 bases and J by 2 bases, and 17 bases separated the two germline ends. The CDR3, as DNA: TGTGCCAGCATCCCGGGGGGGTCGGCTAACACTGAAGCTTTCTTT. Protein sequence: CASIPGGSANTEAFF.

This clonotype was seen a few times. CDR3 sequence reads: CASSLDRSPGQPQHF. In nucleotides, the CDR3 is TGTGCCAGCAGCTTAGATCGGAGTCCCGGTCAGCCCCAGCATTTT. V is TRBV11-3 and J is TRBJ1-5; D is unclear. CDR1 is SGHNT, CDR2 YENEEA, per germline. V was shortened by 0 bases and J by 6 bases, with 12 bases between the two germline ends. The CDR3 extends over 15 amino acids.

CDR3 coding DNA: TGTGCCAGCAGTACCGGACTTCCCTACGAGCAGTACTTC. The encoded protein is CASSTGLPYEQYF. V is TRBV12-3 or TRBV12-4 and J is TRBJ2-7; tentative D call: TRBD2 (5 bases). Trimming pared 5 bases from V and 2 bases from J, leaving 10 bases between. This CDR3 region has 13 residues.

A few counts support this clonotype. V is TRBV4-1 and J is TRBJ1-1; 8 nucleotides agree with TRBD1. V gave up 4 bases and J gave up 8 bases; unmatched junction bases: 9. Germline-derived CDR1 and CDR2 are MGHRA and YSYEKL. This CDR3 has 14 amino acids. The CDR3: CASSLGGQAREAFF. As DNA, the CDR3 is TGCGCCAGCAGCCTCGGGGGACAGGCGAGAGAAGCTTTCTTT.

J is TRBJ2-1 and V is TRBV4-3; D gene unclear. CDR3 length equals 16 residues. Germline CDR1 and CDR2: LGHNA and YSLEER. Trimming shortened V by 0 bases and J by 4 bases, and 13 bases separated the two germline ends. In DNA, the CDR3 is TGCGCCAGCAGCCAAGATCACGGAACCCTATACAATGAGCAGTTCTTC. Residues: CASSQDHGTLYNEQFF.

Only a few counts were recorded for this clonotype. The CDR3 DNA is TGTGCCAGCAGTTTAGCGGAGATTGGGGCTGGCTACACCTTC. Protein product: CASSLAEIGAGYTF. V usage is TRBV12-3 or TRBV12-4 and J usage is TRBJ1-2, with D possibly being TRBD1 (5 bases). The CDR3 is 14 amino acids. The ends were cut back, 0 bases at V and 7 bases at J, with 12 bases in the middle.

Only a few counts were recorded for this clonotype. The rearrangement joins TRBV2 to TRBJ2-3; TRBD1 might be the D (5 bases). The V end lost 6 bases, the J end lost 1 base, and 11 bases lay between the germline ends. CDR3 length: 14 amino acids. Germline V gives CDR1 SNHLY, CDR2 FYNNEI. The CDR3 spells CASSREQGTDTQYF. CDR3 DNA: TGTGCCAGCAGCAGGGAACAGGGCACAGATACGCAGTATTTT.

This clonotype was picked up many times. The chain combines TRBV7-9 with TRBJ2-2; 8 bases are shared with TRBD1. The germline gives CDR1 SEHNR, CDR2 FQNEAQ (reference sequence). CDR3 length: 16 residues. J lost 0 bases, V lost 3 bases, and 3 bases had no gene match. In DNA, the CDR3 is TGTGCCAGCAGCTTTACACAGGGGGCGAACACCGGGGAGCTGTTTTTT. It translates to CASSFTQGANTGELFF.

The sample holds many counts of this clonotype. This sequence joins TRBV20-1 and TRBJ2-2; maybe TRBD1 (6 bases). V was clipped by 1 base and J by 4 bases, with 13 bases between them. The CDR3 runs 15 residues. The germline CDR1 and CDR2 sequences are DFQATT and SNEGSKA (reference sequence). The CDR3 region has the DNA TGCAGTGCTAGAGTCCCCGCCAGGGGCACCGGGGAGCTGTTTTTT. Protein: CSARVPARGTGELFF.

The chain employs TRBV24-1 and TRBJ2-7; 14 bases align to TRBD2. V trimming: 5 bases; J trimming: 3 bases; junction bases outside the gene matches: 5. Germline V gene lookup returns CDR1 KGHDR and CDR2 SFDVKD. The CDR3 sequence is 16 residues long. The CDR3 DNA reads TGTGCCACCAGTGGCCTGGGACTAGCGGGAGACTACGAGCAGTACTTC. Amino acid sequence: CATSGLGLAGDYEQYF.

The sample holds a few counts of this clonotype. DNA for the CDR3: TGTGCCAGCAGCTTAGATGGGGGTGGCACTGAAGCTTTCTTT. It is translated as CASSLDGGGTEAFF. This chain connects TRBV11-3 to TRBJ1-1; possibly TRBD1 for D (5 bases). CDR1 and CDR2 from the germline V gene are SGHNT and YENEEA. This CDR3 has 14 residues. The V end was cut by 0 bases, the J end by 4 bases, with 9 bases between.

This clonotype appeared a few times. This chain links TRBV4-1 with TRBJ2-3, with 7 nucleotides matching TRBD2. The junction had 3 bases not matched to a gene; V was cut back by 1 base and J by 2 bases. Germline values: CDR1 MGHRA, CDR2 YSYEKL. This CDR3 spans 15 amino acids. Written as DNA, the CDR3 is TGCGCCAGCAGCCAAGGGGGGACTACCACAGATACGCAGTATTTT. Its protein is CASSQGGTTTDTQYF.

This chain joins TRBV12-3 or TRBV12-4 and TRBJ2-3; D might be TRBD2 (6 bases). This CDR3 comprises 13 residues. V lost 5 bases and J lost 6, with 12 bases in between. CDR3 nucleotides: TGTGCCAGCAGTCCGGGGGAGCCGGATACGCAGTATTTT. Protein product: CASSPGEPDTQYF.

This clonotype has just a few counts. The chain links TRBV7-2 to TRBJ2-3, with 7 bases identical to TRBD1. CDR1 is SGHTA, CDR2 FQGNSA, per germline. The CDR3 spans 16 residues. Trimming at V came to 5 bases and at J to 1 base, leaving 9 bases not matched to a gene. Written as DNA, the CDR3 is TGTGCCAGCAGCCCAGGGGACAGCTACCGCACAGATACGCAGTATTTT. Its translation is CASSPGDSYRTDTQYF.

This clonotype was detected only a few times. The V gene is TRBV7-2, the J gene TRBJ2-3; tentative D call: TRBD2 (5 bases). Germline V gene data show CDR1 as SGHTA and CDR2 as FQGNSA. The CDR3 runs to 15 residues. Between the trimmed V and J ends, which lost 1 base and 5 bases, there was a span of 13 bases. CDR3 in DNA: TGTGCCAGCAGCTTAGAAGGGAGCGGAGGAGATACGCAGTATTTT. Its protein product is CASSLEGSGGDTQYF.

This clonotype was recorded a few times. The V call is TRBV7-7, the J call TRBJ2-2, with D uncertain. Trimming removed 0 bases from V and 6 bases from J, with 5 bases in between. Germline lookup yields CDR1 SSHAT and CDR2 FNYEAQ (reference sequence). CDR3 length equals 13 residues. The CDR3 reads CASSLAFAGELFF. The CDR3, as DNA: TGTGCCAGCAGCTTAGCTTTTGCCGGGGAGCTGTTTTTT.

V usage is TRBV29-1 and J usage is TRBJ1-1; D remains ambiguous. Trimming took 4 bases from V and 3 from J, leaving 9 bases between them. Per the germline V gene, CDR1 is SQVTM and CDR2 is ANQGSEA. The CDR3 length is 12 residues. The CDR3 region is CSVGEPHTEAFF. The CDR3 bases are TGCAGCGTTGGAGAGCCACACACTGAAGCTTTCTTT. Variable domain in full (rest from reference TRBV29-1 and TRBJ1-1): SAVISQKPSRDICQRGTSLTIQCQVDSQVTMMFWYRQQPGQSLTLIATANQGSEATYESGFVIDKFPISRPNLTFSTLTVSNMSPEDSSIYLCSVGEPHTEAFFGQGTRLTVV.

The table lists this clonotype with many counts. The chain employs TRBV6-5 and TRBJ1-4; TRBD1 might be the D (5 bases). Germline assignment: CDR1 MNHEY and CDR2 SVGAGI. The ends were cut back, 7 bases at V and 4 bases at J, with 13 bases in the middle. The CDR3 has 14 amino acids. The DNA for the CDR3 is TGTGCCAGCAAGGGGCCAGGGATTAATGAAAAACTGTTTTTT. Its translation is CASKGPGINEKLFF.